The 25 T cell receptor beta chains below come from one sample, sequenced in a study of T cells in Graves' hyperthyroidism and ophthalmopathy. Amplification of TCR beta CDR3 regions used RNA as the template. First-round RT-PCR of the TCR CDR3 relied on the HTBI primer set. Each CDR3 protein is one row after TCRdb ran MiXCR on the multiplex PCR reads. The table has about 360,000 distinct CDR3 sequences, under 15% seen once. Material for sequencing was blood. The receptors come from a woman between 18 and 30 years old with Graves' hyperthyroidism.

At least ten counts were recorded for this clonotype. The rearrangement links TRBV7-3 to TRBJ1-1; D unclear. The CDR3 is made up of 13 amino acids. V shed 2 bases and J shed 3 bases, with 7 bases lying between them. Germline V gene sequence: CDR1 SGHTA, CDR2 FQGTGA. The CDR3 sequence is CASSLQTDTEAFF. DNA for the CDR3: TGTGCCAGCAGCTTACAGACGGACACTGAAGCTTTCTTT. Together with reference TRBV7-3 and TRBJ1-1, the CDR3 gives the full variable domain: GAGVSQTPSNKVTEKGKYVELRCDPISGHTALYWYRQSLGQGPEFLIYFQGTGAADDSGLPNDRFFAVRPEGSVSTLKIQRTERGDSAVYLCASSLQTDTEAFFGQGTRLTVV.

This clonotype appeared many times. The V gene is TRBV20-1, the J gene TRBJ2-7; 10 bases map to TRBD2. From germline, CDR1 is DFQATT and CDR2 SNEGSKA (reference sequence). Trimming at V came to 5 bases and at J to 0 bases, leaving 4 bases not matched to a gene. The CDR3 runs 14 residues. CDR3 in DNA: TGCAGTGCTTTAGCGGGAGGTACCTCCTACGAGCAGTACTTC. Protein sequence: CSALAGGTSYEQYF.

This sequence joins TRBV4-2 and TRBJ2-3; perhaps TRBD2 as D (6 bases). Trimming removed 3 bases at V and 1 base at J, with 17 bases between. This CDR3 has 17 amino acids. CDR1 is LGHNA, CDR2 YNFKEQ, per germline. For the CDR3, the DNA is TGTGCCAGCAGCCACGACTTAGGAGGGAAACGCACAGATACGCAGTATTTT. Translated, it gives CASSHDLGGKRTDTQYF.

This clonotype was seen ten or more times. The V call is TRBV20-1, the J call TRBJ1-2; 9 nucleotides line up with TRBD1. V lost 3 bases, J lost 4 bases, and 9 bases stayed unmatched. Per the germline V gene, CDR1 is DFQATT and CDR2 is SNEGSKA (reference sequence). This CDR3 is 15 amino acids long. The CDR3 region has the DNA TGCAGTGCTAGGCCCGGGACAGGGTTGTTCTATGGCTACACCTTC. It translates to CSARPGTGLFYGYTF.

The chain employs TRBV18 and TRBJ2-7, with D unresolved. The V end was cut by 2 bases, the J end by 5 bases, with 13 bases between. This CDR3 comprises 14 residues. The germline gives CDR1 KGHSH, CDR2 LQKENI. The CDR3 loop reads CASSPSQPRNEQYF. The DNA for the CDR3 is TGTGCCAGCTCACCATCCCAGCCCAGAAACGAGCAGTACTTC.

The sample holds many counts of this clonotype. This rearrangement joins TRBV18 to TRBJ1-5; D might be TRBD1 (6 bases). This CDR3 has 15 residues. Germline V lookup: CDR1 KGHSH, CDR2 LQKENI. Trimming shortened V by 3 bases and J by 7 bases, and 16 bases separated the two germline ends. The CDR3 sequence: CASSPFQGPGQPQHF. The CDR3 DNA sequence: TGTGCCAGCTCACCCTTCCAGGGGCCGGGGCAGCCCCAGCATTTT.

This clonotype was found many times. The rearrangement uses TRBV11-2 and TRBJ2-1, with D hard to call. The V gene's germline CDR1 is SGHAT and CDR2 FQNNGV. V was trimmed by 5 bases and J by 2 bases, leaving 10 bases between them. This CDR3 has 14 amino acids. CDR3 sequence reads: CASSPPEPYNEQFF. DNA of the CDR3: TGTGCCAGCAGCCCGCCGGAACCCTACAATGAGCAGTTCTTC.

There are many counts of this clonotype. The V gene is TRBV20-1, the J gene TRBJ1-4, with a weak D call TRBD1 (5 bases). V was trimmed by 3 bases and J by 4 bases, leaving 15 bases between them. Germline CDR1 reads DFQATT; CDR2 reads SNEGSKA (reference sequence). The CDR3 has 15 residues. The CDR3: CSASGAYAGNEKLFF. Written as DNA, the CDR3 is TGCAGTGCTAGTGGGGCCTATGCGGGTAATGAAAAACTGTTTTTT.

This clonotype was seen many times. The rearrangement uses TRBV28 and TRBJ2-3, with D possibly matching TRBD2 (6 bases). This CDR3 contains 13 residues. Between the trimmed V and J ends, which lost 6 bases and 10 bases, there was a span of 17 bases. CDR1 is MDHEN and CDR2 is SYDVKM in the germline V gene. Written as DNA, the CDR3 is TGTGCCAGCAGCGGAACAACTAGGAGGGCGCAGTATTTT. It codes for CASSGTTRRAQYF.

This clonotype was counted at least ten times. The chain combines TRBV7-8 with TRBJ2-5; D ambiguous. V was pared by 2 bases and J by 4 bases, with 23 bases between. Per germline, CDR1 SGHVS and CDR2 FQNEAQ. The CDR3 runs to 18 residues. CDR3 sequence reads: CASSLSLVAAQPPETQYF. The CDR3, as DNA: TGTGCCAGCAGCTTAAGTCTCGTCGCGGCCCAACCACCAGAGACCCAGTACTTC.

This clonotype was counted at least ten times. The chain is built from TRBV20-1 and TRBJ2-1; D remains unclear. Deletions cut 2 bases from V and 4 bases from J, with 18 bases between. This CDR3 has 16 residues. Germline V lookup: CDR1 DFQATT, CDR2 SNEGSKA (reference sequence). CDR3 region: CSARPSPTTKYNEQFF. The CDR3 DNA reads as TGCAGTGCTAGACCGTCCCCGACAACCAAATACAATGAGCAGTTCTTC.

This clonotype was detected many times. The genes are TRBV2 and TRBJ2-2; D possibly corresponds to TRBD2 (6 bases). The germline V gene encodes CDR1 SNHLY and CDR2 FYNNEI. Trimming removed 6 bases at V and 4 bases at J, with 12 bases between. The CDR3 has 14 amino acids. CDR3 coding DNA: TGTGCCAGCAGGGAGACTAGTTCCACCGGGGAGCTGTTTTTT. Protein sequence: CASRETSSTGELFF.

This clonotype was counted at least ten times. This chain uses TRBV6-1 with TRBJ2-7, with D possibly matching TRBD2 (6 bases). The CDR3 sequence is 15 residues long. Germline V CDR1 and CDR2: MNHNS, SASEGT. The V end was cut by 6 bases, the J end by 6 bases, with 21 bases between. The CDR3 protein is CASSTVAGGVREQYF. The CDR3 DNA is TGTGCCAGCAGCACCGTTGCCGGGGGAGTCCGCGAGCAGTACTTC.

This clonotype has ten or more counts. The V and J genes are TRBV9 and TRBJ1-5; D is possibly TRBD1 (5 bases). This CDR3 has 15 residues. V was cut by 2 bases and J by 5 bases, with 14 bases left in between. Germline values: CDR1 SGDLS, CDR2 YYNGEE. The CDR3 region is CASSVTGTNDQPQHF. For the CDR3, the DNA is TGTGCCAGCAGCGTGACCGGGACGAACGATCAGCCCCAGCATTTT.

This clonotype was counted many times. CDR3 bases: TGTGCCAGCAGTACCCAGGGTTACGAGCAGTACTTC. This encodes CASSTQGYEQYF. The chain combines TRBV28 with TRBJ2-7; a weak D match, TRBD1 (5 bases). The V gene's germline CDR1 is MDHEN and CDR2 SYDVKM. This CDR3 spans 12 amino acids. Trimming removed 5 bases from V and 4 bases from J, with 9 bases in between.

V usage is TRBV2 and J usage is TRBJ2-1; 7 bases align to TRBD1. The J call may be in error: the DNA end matches TRBJ2-7 better. Germline V gene sequence: CDR1 SNHLY, CDR2 FYNNEI. The CDR3 is made up of 15 amino acids. The CDR3 reads CASRNGRGSYNEQYF. The DNA for the CDR3 is TGTGCCAGCAGGAATGGCAGGGGGTCCTACAATGAGCAGTACTTC.

The CDR3 region is CASSVGPVLGEAFF. The CDR3 DNA is TGTGCCAGCAGCGTAGGGCCGGTTTTAGGTGAAGCTTTCTTT. This rearrangement joins TRBV9 to TRBJ1-1; D unclear. CDR1 SGDLS and CDR2 YYNGEE come from the germline V gene. V was clipped by 0 bases and J by 7 bases, with 13 bases between them. There are 14 residues in the CDR3.

The chain links TRBV7-9 to TRBJ1-2; D unclear. Germline CDR1 reads SEHNR; CDR2 reads FQNEAQ (reference sequence). The CDR3 spans 10 residues. The V end lost 6 bases, the J end lost 5 bases, and 4 bases lay between the germline ends. For the CDR3, the DNA is TGTGCCAGCAGACTATATGGCTACACCTTC. Amino acids: CASRLYGYTF.

This clonotype was detected ten times or more. V and J are TRBV6-1 and TRBJ1-2, with D perhaps TRBD1 (5 bases). Per germline, CDR1 MNHNS and CDR2 SASEGT. The CDR3 covers 14 residues. The V and J ends lost 10 bases and 6 bases respectively, with 21 bases between them. The CDR3 here is CAMLTPGTAHGYTF. The DNA of the CDR3 is TGTGCCATGCTGACACCCGGGACGGCCCATGGCTACACCTTC.

This clonotype was detected ten times or more. The rearrangement links TRBV10-1 to TRBJ1-2, with TRBD1 matching over 10 bases. The junction had 8 bases not matched to a gene; V was cut back by 7 bases and J by 3 bases. This CDR3 comprises 15 residues. CDR1 is WNHNN and CDR2 is SYGVQD in the germline V gene (reference sequence). CDR3 loop: CASTSDRGHDYGYTF. In DNA, the CDR3 is TGCGCCAGCACCAGCGACAGGGGGCATGACTATGGCTACACCTTC.

This clonotype was observed at least ten times. The J gene is TRBJ2-1, the V gene TRBV3-1; no clear D. This CDR3 spans 13 amino acids. V was shortened by 0 bases and J by 2 bases, with 2 bases between the two germline ends. Germline V CDR1 and CDR2: LGHDT, YNNKEL (reference sequence). Here the CDR3 reads CASSQDPYNEQFF. CDR3 DNA: TGTGCCAGCAGCCAAGATCCCTACAATGAGCAGTTCTTC.

This clonotype was observed many times. The chain has TRBV7-8 and TRBJ2-3; no definite D call. CDR1 and CDR2 (germline): SGHVS, FQNEAQ. V shed 5 bases and J shed 2 bases, with 17 bases lying between them. CDR3 size: 16 residues. In DNA form, the CDR3 reads TGTGCCAGCAGCGGCCAGCATCCCTTCTACACAGATACGCAGTATTTT. Protein product: CASSGQHPFYTDTQYF. Combining the CDR3 with reference TRBV7-8 and TRBJ2-3 gives the whole variable domain GAGVSQSPRYKVAKRGQDVALRCDPISGHVSLFWYQQALGQGPEFLTYFQNEAQLDKSGLPSDRFFAERPEGSVSTLKIQRTQQEDSAVYLCASSGQHPFYTDTQYFGPGTRLTVL.

This clonotype was counted many times. This chain's CDR3 is CSARMTSPNTGELFF. CDR3 DNA sequence: TGCAGTGCTAGAATGACTAGCCCCAACACCGGGGAGCTGTTTTTT. The chain carries TRBV20-1 and TRBJ2-2, with 7 bases matching TRBD2. Germline loops: CDR1 DFQATT, CDR2 SNEGSKA (reference sequence). There are 15 residues in the CDR3. After removal of 2 bases from V and 2 bases from J, the junction contained 5 bases not matched to a gene.

This clonotype was counted ten times or more. The chain uses TRBV2 and TRBJ2-5; possibly TRBD2 for D (7 bases). In germline, CDR1 is SNHLY, CDR2 FYNNEI. This CDR3 is 14 amino acids long. Trimming stripped 3 bases from V and 2 bases from J, with 10 bases between. The CDR3 region is CASSDRGGQETQYF. CDR3 coding DNA: TGTGCCAGCAGTGACAGGGGAGGGCAAGAGACCCAGTACTTC.

This clonotype was detected ten times or more. The chain is built from TRBV7-3 and TRBJ2-3; 9 bases are shared with TRBD2. The germline V gene has CDR1 SGHTA and CDR2 FQGTGA. The CDR3 is 14 amino acids. V dropped 5 bases and J dropped 5; count of bases not matched to a gene: 5. The CDR3 sequence is CASSLAGLRDTQYF. The CDR3 DNA follows: TGTGCCAGCAGCCTAGCGGGGTTGAGAGATACGCAGTATTTT. Complete variable domain (other parts from reference TRBV7-3 and TRBJ2-3): GAGVSQTPSNKVTEKGKYVELRCDPISGHTALYWYRQSLGQGPEFLIYFQGTGAADDSGLPNDRFFAVRPEGSVSTLKIQRTERGDSAVYLCASSLAGLRDTQYFGPGTRLTVL.